A selection of T cell receptor beta chains follows, all from one sample in a study of shared clonotypes between healthy human individuals. TCRdb's copy holds only in-frame clones and misses some; the assay was immunoSEQ multiplex PCR. The profile shows about 800,000 clones, approximately 96% of them singletons. Sequenced: naive CD8+ T cells sorted from blood. These receptors originate from a man aged 30 to 39 in good health. The CDR3 runs from the conserved cysteine through the conserved F or W. D genes are given only for firm matches. Expanded clones get a size class; other rows say once, few or many, or leave the size out.

D,size,V,J,CDR3,DNA
.,.,TRBV4-1,TRBJ2-7,CASSLYGAGSYEQYF,TGCGCCAGCAGCCTCTACGGCGCGGGGAGCTACGAGCAGTACTTC
.,.,TRBV7-9,TRBJ2-5,CASSNEVGKETQYF,TGTGCCAGCAGCAATGAGGTCGGAAAAGAGACCCAGTACTTC
.,once,TRBV7-9,TRBJ2-1,CAGQTDSYNEQFF,TGTGCCGGACAGACAGACTCCTACAATGAGCAGTTCTTC
.,.,TRBV5-4,TRBJ2-7,CASSLSLKPYEQYF,TGTGCCAGCAGCTTGAGTCTGAAGCCCTACGAGCAGTACTTC
.,.,TRBV13,TRBJ2-5,CASSLGQGTIQETQYF,TGTGCCAGCAGCTTAGGACAGGGAACAATCCAAGAGACCCAGTACTTC
.,.,TRBV27,TRBJ2-1,CASTLGSGSYNEQFF,TGTGCCAGCACCCTCGGGAGCGGCTCCTACAATGAGCAGTTCTTC
.,.,TRBV30,TRBJ1-2,CAYDPTEGGNGYTF,TGTGCCTACGACCCGACCGAGGGGGGGAATGGCTACACCTTC
.,.,TRBV14,TRBJ1-1,CASSQDFGSMNTEAFF,TGTGCCAGCAGCCAAGATTTCGGCAGTATGAACACTGAAGCTTTCTTT
.,once,TRBV4-3,TRBJ2-1,CASSQDGGTYNEQFF,TGCGCCAGCAGCCAAGATGGCGGAACCTACAATGAGCAGTTCTTC
.,once,TRBV28,TRBJ2-7,CASSLGAYEQYF,TGTGCCAGCAGTTTAGGGGCATACGAGCAGTACTTC
.,.,TRBV27,TRBJ2-3,CASSIVPGELDTQYF,TGTGCCAGCAGTATCGTACCGGGAGAATTGGATACGCAGTATTTT
.,.,TRBV4-3,TRBJ2-3,CASSQGFSGSTDTQYF,TGCGCCAGCAGCCAAGGCTTTAGCGGTAGCACAGATACGCAGTATTTT
.,.,TRBV30,TRBJ2-7,CAWSREWDEQYF,TGTGCCTGGAGCAGGGAATGGGACGAGCAGTACTTC
TRBD2,.,TRBV7-9,TRBJ2-7,CASSYSGSAYEQYF,TGTGCCAGCAGCTATAGCGGGAGTGCCTACGAGCAGTACTTC
TRBD2,.,TRBV2,TRBJ2-1,CASIASGTYNEQFF,TGTGCCAGCATTGCCAGCGGGACCTACAATGAGCAGTTCTTC
.,.,TRBV28,TRBJ2-7,CASRWGGQVSYEQYF,TGTGCCAGCAGGTGGGGGGGACAGGTCTCATACGAGCAGTACTTC
.,.,TRBV6-5,TRBJ2-7,CASSYAGGAYEQYF,TGTGCCAGCAGTTACGCGGGCGGGGCCTACGAGCAGTACTTC
.,.,TRBV9,TRBJ2-3,CASSGSTDTQYF,TGTGCCAGCAGTGGTAGCACAGATACGCAGTATTTT
TRBD1,.,TRBV4-1,TRBJ2-3,CASSQVRGRDTQYF,TGCGCCAGCAGCCAAGTGAGGGGGCGAGATACGCAGTATTTT
TRBD1,.,TRBV5-4,TRBJ2-7,CASSSVPPSRDRGRNGEQYF,TGTGCCAGCAGCTCGGTTCCCCCCTCCCGGGACAGGGGGCGCAATGGCGAGCAGTACTTC
.,.,TRBV5-4,TRBJ2-3,CASSYRDTQYF,TGTGCCAGCAGCTACAGAGATACGCAGTATTTT
TRBD1,.,TRBV5-1,TRBJ2-7,CASSIGTGDDEQYF,TGCGCCAGCAGTATCGGGACAGGGGACGACGAGCAGTACTTC
TRBD1,.,TRBV7-8,TRBJ2-1,CASSLLADRGLYNEQFF,TGTGCCAGCAGCTTATTAGCCGACAGGGGTCTCTACAATGAGCAGTTCTTC
.,.,TRBV27,TRBJ1-1,CASSPTPTAIEAFF,TGTGCCAGCAGTCCTACCCCGACAGCGATTGAAGCTTTCTTT
.,.,TRBV29-1,TRBJ2-1,CSVEGLASVNEQFF,TGCAGCGTTGAGGGTCTAGCATCCGTCAATGAGCAGTTCTTC
TRBD2,.,TRBV4-1,TRBJ2-7,CASSLAGGREQYF,TGCGCCAGCAGCCTAGCGGGAGGGCGCGAGCAGTACTTC
TRBD1,.,TRBV7-9,TRBJ1-2,CASSSTGGAEGYTF,TGTGCCAGCAGTTCGACAGGGGGCGCGGAAGGCTACACCTTC
.,.,TRBV28,TRBJ2-2,CASSSPRGVTGELFF,TGTGCCAGCAGTTCCCCCCGGGGAGTTACCGGGGAGCTGTTTTTT
.,.,TRBV7-8,TRBJ2-1,CASSLVAEEQFF,TGTGCCAGCAGCTTAGTAGCGGAAGAGCAGTTCTTC
TRBD1,once,TRBV6-5,TRBJ1-5,CASSSETGGGQPQHF,TGTGCCAGCAGCTCCGAGACAGGGGGAGGTCAGCCCCAGCATTTT
.,.,TRBV25-1,TRBJ2-5,CASSPIEGFQETQYF,TGTGCCAGCAGTCCCATAGAGGGGTTCCAAGAGACCCAGTACTTC
TRBD2,.,TRBV29-1,TRBJ2-5,CSMSGTSGRWETQYF,TGCAGCATGTCCGGGACTAGCGGGAGATGGGAGACCCAGTACTTC
.,.,TRBV27,TRBJ1-1,CASSPGWGTNTEAFF,TGTGCCAGCAGTCCGGGGTGGGGGACGAACACTGAAGCTTTCTTT
.,.,TRBV28,TRBJ1-5,CASSPREREYHNQPQHF,TGTGCCAGCAGTCCCCGAGAGCGCGAGTACCACAATCAGCCCCAGCATTTT
.,once,TRBV7-9,TRBJ2-7,CASSLAGQPYEQYF,TGTGCCAGCAGCTTAGCGGGCCAACCCTACGAGCAGTACTTC
.,.,TRBV7-9,TRBJ2-1,CASSLDGRGEQFF,TGTGCCAGCAGCTTAGACGGTAGAGGTGAGCAGTTCTTC
TRBD1,.,TRBV7-3,TRBJ1-2,CASSSSGGGDGYTF,TGTGCCAGCAGCTCTTCCGGAGGGGGCGATGGCTACACCTTC
TRBD2,.,TRBV9,TRBJ2-3,CASNPEGGSPDTQYF,TGTGCCAGCAACCCCGAGGGAGGGAGCCCAGATACGCAGTATTTT
.,once,TRBV6-5,TRBJ1-2,CASSYSQVYGYTF,TGTGCCAGCAGTTACTCCCAGGTTTATGGCTACACCTTC
.,.,TRBV27,TRBJ2-3,CASRPIGLEDTQYF,TGTGCCAGCCGACCGATAGGGCTGGAAGATACGCAGTATTTT
.,.,TRBV6-5,TRBJ1-1,CASRSGLNTEAFF,TGTGCCAGCAGATCCGGTTTGAACACTGAAGCTTTCTTT
.,.,TRBV6-6,TRBJ2-2,CASTLTGELFF,TGTGCCAGCACCTTAACCGGGGAGCTGTTTTTT
TRBD2,.,TRBV7-9,TRBJ2-1,CASSDRLAGVNEQFF,TGTGCCAGCAGCGACAGACTAGCGGGAGTCAATGAGCAGTTCTTC
.,.,TRBV5-1,TRBJ2-2,CASSLLFELGRNTGELFF,TGCGCCAGCAGCTTGCTTTTCGAGCTGGGGCGGAACACCGGGGAGCTGTTTTTT
.,.,TRBV7-9,TRBJ1-4,CASSLVGMKEKLFF,TGTGCCAGCAGCTTAGTGGGTATGAAGGAAAAACTGTTTTTT
TRBD1,.,TRBV29-1,TRBJ1-1,CSVEIVDRVSEAFF,TGCAGCGTTGAAATAGTTGACAGGGTATCTGAAGCTTTCTTT
TRBD1,.,TRBV2,TRBJ1-2,CASSDRTGVHGYTF,TGTGCCAGCAGTGATAGGACAGGGGTTCATGGCTACACCTTC
.,.,TRBV7-6,TRBJ2-7,CASSLVSDTYEQYF,TGTGCCAGCAGCTTAGTTTCAGATACCTACGAGCAGTACTTC
.,.,TRBV19,TRBJ1-1,CASSINGHLNTEAFF,TGTGCCAGTAGTATAAACGGACACTTGAACACTGAAGCTTTCTTT
.,.,TRBV18,TRBJ2-7,CASSPGSHYEQYF,TGTGCCAGCTCTCCCGGCAGCCATTACGAGCAGTACTTC
TRBD1,.,TRBV28,TRBJ2-7,CASCCRTGSSEQYF,TGTGCCAGTTGTTGCCGGACAGGGTCATCCGAGCAGTACTTC
.,.,TRBV6-6,TRBJ2-2,CASSSQGGSTGELFF,TGTGCCAGCAGTTCACAGGGTGGAAGCACCGGGGAGCTGTTTTTT